This T cell receptor beta chain was sequenced for a study of response to subunit inactivated influenza vaccine. Study findings and constraints: With each seasonal influenza vaccination, the authors suggested, few new T cells are recruited.

This clonotype occurred a few times. Its antigen is undetermined. V shed 6 bases and J shed 0 bases, with 17 bases lying between them. In germline, CDR1 is KGHSH, CDR2 LQKENI. This CDR3 region has 16 residues. TCRdb re-called the RT-PCR reads through MiXCR, storing one row per CDR3 protein. The sample carries under 750,000 distinct CDR3 sequences, 10% to 15% recorded once. The sequences come from PBMCs from blood, collected on the day of vaccination. The chain combines TRBV18 with TRBJ1-1, with D tentatively TRBD1 (6 bases). The sequence was obtained from a man in his forties or fifties who received an inactivated influenza vaccine. The CDR3 sequence: CASSPNRDTLNTEAFF. CDR3 coding DNA: TGTGCCAGCTCGCCAAATCGGGACACTTTGAACACTGAAGCTTTCTTT.